What follows are 21 T cell receptor beta chains derived from one specimen sequenced in a study of blood T cell repertoires in COVID-19. This table comes from immunoSEQ multiplex PCR, and its TCRdb copy is limited to in-frame clones, with some not included. The sample carries 45,000 to 65,000 clones, 65% to 85% recorded once. Sequenced input: peripheral blood. Receptor source: a human donor in a cohort sampled during active COVID-19.

The gene calls are TRBV4-1 and TRBJ1-2; D remains ambiguous. This CDR3 comprises 13 residues. Germline values: CDR1 MGHRA, CDR2 YSYEKL. V was shortened by 0 bases and J by 8 bases, with 10 bases between the two germline ends. In DNA, the CDR3 is TGCGCCAGCAGCCAAGAGGAGGGTGAGGGCTACACCTTC. Its translation: CASSQEEGEGYTF.

The chain joins TRBV7-2 to TRBJ2-1, with 11 bases that match TRBD1. The junction had 3 bases not matched to a gene; V was cut back by 3 bases and J by 8 bases. Germline V gene data show CDR1 as SGHTA and CDR2 as FQGNSA. CDR3 size: 14 residues. The CDR3 protein is CASSLGTGGYEQFF. The CDR3 DNA follows: TGTGCCAGCAGCTTGGGGACAGGGGGTTATGAGCAGTTCTTC.

The chain joins TRBV10-3 to TRBJ2-1; D is uncertain. V was pared by 0 bases and J by 10 bases, with 13 bases between. Germline CDR1 reads ENHRY; CDR2 reads SYGVKD. This CDR3 spans 14 amino acids. The CDR3 spells CAISESRSPIEQFF. The CDR3 bases are TGTGCCATCAGTGAGTCCAGATCCCCAATCGAGCAGTTCTTC.

This chain uses TRBV6-5 with TRBJ2-7; 8 bases map to TRBD2. Per germline, CDR1 MNHEY and CDR2 SVGAGI. Losses at the gene ends were 5 bases for V and 4 bases for J; bases not matched to a gene: 4. CDR3 length: 13 residues. The CDR3 loop reads CASSTGTSYEQYF. The CDR3 DNA follows: TGTGCCAGCAGTACCGGGACTAGTTACGAGCAGTACTTC.

This clone was counted only a few times. The J gene is TRBJ2-7, the V gene TRBV7-3, with D possibly TRBD2 on 5 matching bases. This CDR3 contains 13 residues. V lost 1 base, J lost 7 bases, and 11 bases lay in between. CDR1 SGHTA and CDR2 FQGTGA come from the germline V gene. Written as DNA, the CDR3 is TGTGCCAGCAGCTTAAGAGCCGGGAAGGAGCAGTACTTC. Protein product: CASSLRAGKEQYF.

The chain recombines TRBV5-1 with TRBJ1-6; the match to TRBD1 covers 8 bases. Germline assignment: CDR1 SGHRS and CDR2 YFSETQ. Trimming at V came to 7 bases and at J to 7 bases, leaving 10 bases not matched to a gene. The CDR3 covers 15 residues. This CDR3 reads CASRNLRDRNSPLHF. The CDR3 DNA is TGCGCCAGCCGTAACCTCCGGGACAGGAATTCACCCCTCCACTTT.

V gene TRBV28 combines with J gene TRBJ1-1; possibly TRBD1 for D (5 bases). This CDR3 has 12 residues. The V end was cut by 1 base, the J end by 11 bases, with 11 bases between. Germline CDR1 and CDR2: MDHEN and SYDVKM. CDR3 nucleotides: TGTGCCAGCAGTTTATCTCGCCGGGGGGCTTTCTTT. Encoded protein: CASSLSRRGAFF.

The gene calls are TRBV6-5 and TRBJ1-2, with TRBD1 matching over 8 bases. Germline V gene sequence: CDR1 MNHEY, CDR2 SVGAGI. V lost 5 bases to trimming and J lost 4 bases; unmatched junction nucleotides: 6. The CDR3 consists of 14 residues. The CDR3 bases are TGTGCCAGCAGTCAGGACAGGGCGAGCTATGGCTACACCTTC. It codes for CASSQDRASYGYTF.

The V and J genes are TRBV30 and TRBJ2-5; D not certain. Germline assignment: CDR1 GTSNPN and CDR2 SVGIG (reference sequence). V was cut by 0 bases and J by 2 bases, with 10 bases left in between. The CDR3 is made up of 14 amino acids. The CDR3 here is CAWSVIWQQETQYF. The CDR3 DNA is TGTGCCTGGAGTGTAATTTGGCAGCAAGAGACCCAGTACTTC.

The chain has TRBV7-2 and TRBJ1-2; D is uncertain. The germline gives CDR1 SGHTA, CDR2 FQGNSA. CDR3 length: 12 residues. Trimming took 2 bases from V and 7 from J, leaving 8 bases between them. The CDR3 reads CASSLMASGYTF. CDR3 bases: TGTGCCAGCAGCTTAATGGCATCTGGCTACACCTTC.

The genes are TRBV5-3 and TRBJ2-5; tentatively, D is TRBD2 (5 bases). TRBV5-3 is given ORF status, its function remaining uncertain. V was clipped by 3 bases and J by 3 bases, with 12 bases between them. The CDR3 length is 14 residues. CDR3: CARSSGLEKETQYF. The CDR3 bases are TGTGCCAGAAGCTCTGGACTGGAAAAAGAGACCCAGTACTTC.

This clone was counted a single time. The chain joins TRBV11-3 to TRBJ1-2; D is uncertain. Per the germline V gene, CDR1 is SGHNT and CDR2 is YENEEA. CDR3 length equals 13 residues. Between the trimmed V and J ends, which lost 5 bases and 7 bases, there was a span of 14 bases. This CDR3 is CASSLELRRGYTF. DNA for the CDR3: TGTGCCAGCAGCCTCGAGCTCCGCCGTGGCTACACCTTC.

The CDR3 here is CATSDLAGSYNEQFF. DNA of the CDR3: TGTGCCACCAGTGATTTGGCGGGGTCCTACAATGAGCAGTTCTTC. The chain employs TRBV24-1 and TRBJ2-1; D is perhaps TRBD2 (6 bases). The V end lost 0 bases, the J end lost 1 base, and 6 bases lay between the germline ends. Germline CDR1 KGHDR, CDR2 SFDVKD. CDR3 size: 15 residues.

The chain recombines TRBV9 with TRBJ2-1, with D maybe TRBD2 (5 bases). V lost 4 bases, J lost 5 bases, and 10 bases lay in between. The CDR3 has 13 amino acids. CDR1 is SGDLS and CDR2 is YYNGEE in the germline V gene. The DNA for the CDR3 is TGTGCCAGCAGCAAGCGGCCTGACAATGAGCAGTTCTTC. It translates to CASSKRPDNEQFF.

This clone was seen a single time. The sample contains more than one DNA sequence encoding this CDR3. This rearrangement joins TRBV5-1 to TRBJ2-3, with 8 bases lining up with TRBD2. The germline gives CDR1 SGHRS, CDR2 YFSETQ. The J segment lost 1 base and the V segment lost 0 bases, leaving 4 bases of the junction unmatched. The CDR3 is 16 residues long. This CDR3 is CASSLGRGGGTDTQYF. CDR3 coding DNA: TGCGCCAGCAGCTTGGGCCGGGGGGGCGGCACAGATACGCAGTATTTT.

This chain links TRBV28 with TRBJ2-2, with 9 positions matching TRBD1. After removal of 5 bases from V and 6 bases from J, the junction contained 4 bases not matched to a gene. The CDR3 covers 14 residues. Germline CDR1 MDHEN, CDR2 SYDVKM. The CDR3 protein is CASSRRQGAGELFF. CDR3 in DNA: TGTGCCAGCAGTCGGAGACAGGGGGCCGGGGAGCTGTTTTTT.

This chain connects TRBV10-3 to TRBJ1-5; 12 bases fit TRBD1. The V segment lost 0 bases and the J segment 13 bases; nucleotides outside the gene matches: 7. CDR1 and CDR2 (germline): ENHRY, SYGVKD. The CDR3 is 15 amino acids. The CDR3 DNA sequence: TGTGCCATCAGTGAGTCGGCAGGGACAGGGGGCGAACAGCATTTT. Its translation: CAISESAGTGGEQHF.

The chain recombines TRBV7-3 with TRBJ1-4; D unresolved. CDR1 is SGHTA and CDR2 is FQGTGA in the germline V gene. V lost 8 bases and J 6 bases, leaving 19 bases between the germline ends. The CDR3 totals 15 residues. CDR3 residues: CASLYTWLIYEKLFF. The DNA of the CDR3 is TGTGCCAGCCTATATACGTGGTTGATCTATGAAAAACTGTTTTTT.

The genes are TRBV5-1 and TRBJ2-4, with 7 positions matching TRBD1. The V segment lost 0 bases and the J segment 9 bases; nucleotides outside the gene matches: 3. Germline V lookup: CDR1 SGHRS, CDR2 YFSETQ. The CDR3 runs to 13 residues. The CDR3 region is CASSLGQGGIQYF. As DNA, the CDR3 is TGCGCCAGCAGCTTGGGACAGGGTGGCATTCAGTACTTC.

At least ten counts were recorded for this clone. The V gene is TRBV7-8, the J gene TRBJ2-7; tentative D call: TRBD1 (5 bases). V was pared by 0 bases and J by 1 base, with 10 bases between. CDR3 length equals 15 residues. Germline V gene sequence: CDR1 SGHVS, CDR2 FQNEAQ. CDR3: CASSLAGDRSYEQYF. The DNA of the CDR3 is TGTGCCAGCAGCTTAGCGGGCGACAGATCCTACGAGCAGTACTTC. The full variable domain, its missing parts supplied by reference TRBV7-8 and TRBJ2-7, is GAGVSQSPRYKVAKRGQDVALRCDPISGHVSLFWYQQALGQGPEFLTYFQNEAQLDKSGLPSDRFFAERPEGSVSTLKIQRTQQEDSAVYLCASSLAGDRSYEQYFGPGTRLTVT.

This sequence joins TRBV5-1 and TRBJ2-7, with TRBD1 matching over 10 bases. Trimming took 3 bases from V and 4 from J; bases not matched to a gene: 7. CDR1 and CDR2 (germline): SGHRS, YFSETQ. The CDR3 length is 15 residues. Here the CDR3 DNA reads TGCGCCAGCAGCTCGGGACAGGGGTGGCGATACGAGCAGTACTTC. This encodes CASSSGQGWRYEQYF.